This TCR beta chain was sequenced in a study of blood T cell repertoires in COVID-19. Looking at the study overall: Italy, Spain and the United States were the sources of the convalescent and acute COVID-19 samples. T cells, B-cell-depleted T cells, or PBMCs supplied cDNA or gDNA.

Authors' data handling: Nucleated cell counts were estimated from reference gene primer amplification. Assay used: immunoSEQ multiplex PCR; TCRdb lists only in-frame clones, some missing. The D gene and trimming were derived from the DNA, and the V and J assignments and clone size from that table. The sample carries roughly 68,000 clones, roughly 77% recorded once. The specimen was peripheral blood. This receptor was taken from a human donor in a cohort sampled during active COVID-19.

As DNA, the CDR3 is TGTGCCAGTAGTATACTCGGGCAGGGCAAAACCCAGCATTTT. It yields the protein CASSILGQGKTQHF. This rearrangement joins TRBV19 to TRBJ1-5; TRBD1 is a possible D gene (5 bases). CDR1 and CDR2 (germline): LNHDA, SQIVND (reference sequence). This CDR3 has 14 amino acids. V shed 2 bases and J shed 11 bases, with 16 bases lying between them.